This entry concerns a single TCR beta chain. Its antigen is still unknown. Second doses that came at about 4 or about 12 weeks were put together. This specimen belongs to a study of T cell responses to AZD1222 COVID-19 vaccine. Per germline, CDR1 LNHDA and CDR2 SQIVND (reference sequence). Trimming pared 4 bases from V and 5 bases from J, leaving 12 bases between. The CDR3 sequence is 14 residues long. Overall study results and limits: Spike-specific TCR breadth and depth rose after two AZD1222 doses. Spike was spanned by vaccine-associated CD4 TCRs, with dominance at 160-218 and 743-854. As reported, nearly half of all spike-specific TCRs target variant regions that are unmutated.

Sequenced by immunoSEQ multiplex PCR; TCRdb stores in-frame clones only, minus some. The table has 180,000 or so clones, approximately 93% seen once; the top ten hold approximately 1%. The chain uses TRBV19 and TRBJ1-5; TRBD1 might be the D (5 bases). The specimen was peripheral blood, collected 28 days after the second AZD1222 dose. The TCR sequence derives from an adult who received the AZD1222 COVID-19 vaccine. CDR3 protein: CASSSGREYQPQHF. DNA for the CDR3: TGTGCCAGTAGTAGCGGCAGGGAATATCAGCCCCAGCATTTT.